These T cell receptor beta chains were read from a single sample in a study of T cells in localized non-small cell lung cancer. Assay used: immunoSEQ multiplex PCR; TCRdb lists only in-frame clones, some missing. The sample holds about 78,000 clones, around four fifths seen once. The input for sequencing was peripheral blood, taken before any cancer treatment. Every receptor here comes from a man aged 40 to 69 with stage I lung adenocarcinoma. Both conserved end residues are trimmed from each CDR3.

CDR3: ASSITTSGNTIY
J: TRBJ1-3
V: TRBV7-9

CDR3: ASSSTRRDTQY
J: TRBJ2-3
V: TRBV7-2

CDR3: ASSLAYRDTGELF
J: TRBJ2-2
V: TRBV7-2

CDR3: ASILGRDSYEQY
J: TRBJ2-7
V: TRBV2

CDR3: ASSRDWFYEQY
J: TRBJ2-7
V: TRBV6-5

CDR3: ASSPGGSLQETQY
J: TRBJ2-5
V: TRBV11-3

CDR3: ASSLQGIGYEQY
J: TRBJ2-7
V: TRBV28

CDR3: ASSPRRSNTEAF
J: TRBJ1-1
V: TRBV7-2

CDR3: ASSPGNAENTEAF
J: TRBJ1-1
V: TRBV18

CDR3: ATSDSYNEQF
J: TRBJ2-1
V: TRBV27

CDR3: ASSLYSQEAF
J: TRBJ1-1
V: TRBV7-8

CDR3: ASSFLGDEQY
J: TRBJ2-7
V: TRBV6-6

CDR3: ASSPSFGSVSYNEQF
J: TRBJ2-1
V: TRBV5-1

CDR3: ASRSRGARYEQY
J: TRBJ2-7
V: TRBV12-2

CDR3: ASSAPSTTGELF
J: TRBJ2-2
V: TRBV27

CDR3: ASSQGTSGIYNEQF
J: TRBJ2-1
V: TRBV4-2

CDR3: ASSLVGYGGVYEKLF
J: TRBJ1-4
V: TRBV5-1

CDR3: ASSRDRGRNEQY
J: TRBJ2-7
V: TRBV7-3

CDR3: ASSSRDRGAEAF
J: TRBJ1-1
V: TRBV6-6

CDR3: ASSIDGGLAKNIQY
J: TRBJ2-4
V: TRBV19

CDR3: ASSLSPLTGEQY
J: TRBJ2-7
V: TRBV27

CDR3: AWSRGESNYGYT
J: TRBJ1-2
V: TRBV30

CDR3: AWSVGSKNIQY
J: TRBJ2-4
V: TRBV30

CDR3: ASSPRREMRTDTQY
J: TRBJ2-3
V: TRBV7-8

CDR3: AWSDGRGHEKLF
J: TRBJ1-4
V: TRBV30

CDR3: ASSGWVNTEAF
J: TRBJ1-1
V: TRBV5-1

CDR3: ASSPLPGGKSTYEQY
J: TRBJ2-7
V: TRBV5-1

CDR3: ASSPSARDNEQF
J: TRBJ2-1
V: TRBV18

CDR3: ASSYSQSYTEAF
J: TRBJ1-1
V: TRBV6-6

CDR3: ASSTEVSRGYT
J: TRBJ1-2
V: TRBV5-5

CDR3: SVRSLANTGELF
J: TRBJ2-2
V: TRBV29-1

CDR3: ASSDWGRGMYTGELF
J: TRBJ2-2
V: TRBV6-1

CDR3: ASSYISRNGYT
J: TRBJ1-2
V: TRBV6-5

CDR3: ASSLGPHTEAF
J: TRBJ1-1
V: TRBV5-1

CDR3: ASSPHPGGSVFGYT
J: TRBJ1-2
V: TRBV9

CDR3: SGLTSGSYEQY
J: TRBJ2-7
V: TRBV29-1

CDR3: ASGTRSVTREQF
J: TRBJ2-1
V: TRBV2

CDR3: ASSHLLSGMGNQPQH
J: TRBJ1-5
V: TRBV28

CDR3: ASSLNSNQPQH
J: TRBJ1-5
V: TRBV28

CDR3: ASSQGQGVWNEQF
J: TRBJ2-1
V: TRBV4-1

CDR3: ASSFILGTEPQETQY
J: TRBJ2-5
V: TRBV5-1

CDR3: SARTVETQY
J: TRBJ2-5
V: TRBV20-1

CDR3: ASSLASGNPVAAYEQY
J: TRBJ2-7
V: TRBV28

CDR3: ASSLRQGAGEQY
J: TRBJ2-7
V: TRBV5-1

CDR3: ASSVGQKKYT
J: TRBJ1-2
V: TRBV28

CDR3: AWSPRGRVLAGVEQY
J: TRBJ2-7
V: TRBV30

CDR3: ASSPLGEKLF
J: TRBJ1-4
V: TRBV5-1

CDR3: ASSYEAFNSPLH
J: TRBJ1-6
V: TRBV6-5

CDR3: AWSEETASNQPQH
J: TRBJ1-5
V: TRBV30

CDR3: ASSLRVNSPLH
J: TRBJ1-6
V: TRBV5-6

CDR3: ASSDKGRANEKLF
J: TRBJ1-4
V: TRBV19

CDR3: ASSLGGQGSYGYT
J: TRBJ1-2
V: TRBV4-1

CDR3: ASSSPTHEQY
J: NA
V: TRBV28

CDR3: ASSYLLYEGTEAF
J: TRBJ1-1
V: TRBV6-5

CDR3: ASSLGASVVEQY
J: TRBJ2-7
V: TRBV7-9